This entry features one T cell receptor beta chain sequence. What it recognizes is unknown. Built from TCR beta cDNA, the libraries had unique molecular identifiers in them. TCRdb re-called the PCR reads with MiXCR, one entry per CDR3 protein. The data hold almost 700,000 distinct CDR3 sequences, with approximately 59% observed a single time. These data are taken from a study of post-analysis software for immune sequencing data. Trimming left V 4 bases short and J 4 bases short, with 13 bases between. Germline CDR1 and CDR2: SQVTM and ANQGSEA. The CDR3 runs 13 residues. Study findings and constraints: Significantly lower normalized Chao1 diversity was found in patients with multiple sclerosis relative to controls. About 5 TRBV segments (TRBV5-6, TRBV5-1 and TRBV20-1 among them) occurred more frequently in patients than in controls.

This chain connects TRBV29-1 to TRBJ1-1, with TRBD1 as a possible D gene (5 bases). Sequencing used blood. The sequence was obtained from a girl aged 2-10 years with multiple sclerosis. The CDR3 reads CSVGQGSSTEAFF. As DNA, the CDR3 is TGCAGCGTTGGGCAGGGCTCGAGCACTGAAGCTTTCTTT.